This record covers a single T cell receptor beta chain. Its antigen is not identified. Per germline, CDR1 LNHNV and CDR2 YYDKDF (reference sequence). The CDR3 runs 13 residues. Trimming removed 0 bases at V and 9 bases at J, with 12 bases between. Vbeta (60) and Jbeta (13) primers were used in the PCR. The protocol was immunoSEQ multiplex PCR, while the TCRdb copy is restricted to in-frame clones and leaves out a portion. The sample includes about 170,000 clones, approximately 78% seen only once; the top ten take around 0.8%. These data are taken from a study of cytomegalovirus exposure and HLA in healthy donors. Study results and caveats: Confirmation was obtained in vitro that a few CMV-associated chains are specific for CMV antigens.

The chain carries TRBV15 and TRBJ2-7, with D possibly matching TRBD2 (5 bases). This TCR came from a woman under 30 in good health and CMV-seronegative. Source material: PBMCs. CDR3 residues: CATSREPYGGQYF. CDR3 DNA sequence: TGTGCCACCAGCAGAGAGCCATACGGAGGGCAGTACTTC.